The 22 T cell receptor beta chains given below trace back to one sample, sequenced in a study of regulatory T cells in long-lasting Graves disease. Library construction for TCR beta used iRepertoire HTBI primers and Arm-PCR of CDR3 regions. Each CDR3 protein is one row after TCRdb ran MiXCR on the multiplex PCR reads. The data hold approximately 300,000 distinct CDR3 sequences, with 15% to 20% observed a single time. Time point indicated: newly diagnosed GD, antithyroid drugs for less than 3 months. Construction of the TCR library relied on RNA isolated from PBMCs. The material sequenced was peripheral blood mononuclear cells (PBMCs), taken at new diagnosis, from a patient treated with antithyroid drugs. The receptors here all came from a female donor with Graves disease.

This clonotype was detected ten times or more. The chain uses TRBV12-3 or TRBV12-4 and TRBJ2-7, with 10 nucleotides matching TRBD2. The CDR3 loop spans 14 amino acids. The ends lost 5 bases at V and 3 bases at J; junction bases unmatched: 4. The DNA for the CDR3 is TGTGCCAGCAGTAGCGGGGGGGCTAACTACGAGCAGTACTTC. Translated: CASSSGGANYEQYF.

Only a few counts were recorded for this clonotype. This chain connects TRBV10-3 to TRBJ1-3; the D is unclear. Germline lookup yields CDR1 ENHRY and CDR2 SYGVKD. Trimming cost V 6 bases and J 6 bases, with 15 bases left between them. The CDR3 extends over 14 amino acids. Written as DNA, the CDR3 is TGTGCCATCAGCTATACGGACGCTAAAAACACCATATATTTT. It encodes CAISYTDAKNTIYF.

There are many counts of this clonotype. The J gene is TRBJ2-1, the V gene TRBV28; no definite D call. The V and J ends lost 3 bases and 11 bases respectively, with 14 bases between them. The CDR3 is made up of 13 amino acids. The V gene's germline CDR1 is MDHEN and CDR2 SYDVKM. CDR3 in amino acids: CASSFSAATKQFF. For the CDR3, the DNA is TGTGCCAGCAGTTTCAGTGCGGCCACTAAGCAGTTCTTC.

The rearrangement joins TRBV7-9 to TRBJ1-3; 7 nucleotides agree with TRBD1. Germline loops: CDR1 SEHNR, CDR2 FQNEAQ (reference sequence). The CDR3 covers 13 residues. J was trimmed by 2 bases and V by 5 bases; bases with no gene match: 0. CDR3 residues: CASSTGAGNTIYF. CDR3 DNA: TGTGCCAGCAGCACAGGGGCTGGAAACACCATATATTTT.

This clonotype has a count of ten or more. The CDR3 reads CASSYPRRDTEAFF. The CDR3, as DNA: TGTGCCAGCAGTTACCCTCGTAGGGACACTGAAGCTTTCTTT. V gene TRBV6-5 combines with J gene TRBJ1-1; unclear D gene. V was clipped by 2 bases and J by 3 bases, with 10 bases between them. Germline V gene data show CDR1 as MNHEY and CDR2 as SVGAGI. The CDR3 has 14 residues.

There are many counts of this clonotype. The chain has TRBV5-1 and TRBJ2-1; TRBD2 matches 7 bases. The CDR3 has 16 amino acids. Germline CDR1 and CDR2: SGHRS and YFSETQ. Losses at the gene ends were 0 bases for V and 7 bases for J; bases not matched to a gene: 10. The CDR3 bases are TGCGCCAGCAGCTTGGGGCCTGGACTAGGGACGAATGAGCAGTTCTTC. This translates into CASSLGPGLGTNEQFF.

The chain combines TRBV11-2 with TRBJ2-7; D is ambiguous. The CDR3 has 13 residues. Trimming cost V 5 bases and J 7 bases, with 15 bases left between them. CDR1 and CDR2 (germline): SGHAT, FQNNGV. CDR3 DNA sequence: TGTGCCAGCAGCCCACGACGAACCAGGGAGCAGTACTTC. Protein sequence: CASSPRRTREQYF. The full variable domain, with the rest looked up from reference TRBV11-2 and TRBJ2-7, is EAGVAQSPRYKIIEKRQSVAFWCNPISGHATLYWYQQILGQGPKLLIQFQNNGVVDDSQLPKDRFSAERLKGVDSTLKIQPAKLEDSAVYLCASSPRRTREQYFGPGTRLTVT.

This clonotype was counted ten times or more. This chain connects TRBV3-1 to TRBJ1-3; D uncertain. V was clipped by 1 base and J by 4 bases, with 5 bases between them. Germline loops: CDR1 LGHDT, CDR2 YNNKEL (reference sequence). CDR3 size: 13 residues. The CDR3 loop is CASSQAGGNTIYF. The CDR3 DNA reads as TGTGCCAGCAGCCAAGCTGGAGGAAACACCATATATTTT.

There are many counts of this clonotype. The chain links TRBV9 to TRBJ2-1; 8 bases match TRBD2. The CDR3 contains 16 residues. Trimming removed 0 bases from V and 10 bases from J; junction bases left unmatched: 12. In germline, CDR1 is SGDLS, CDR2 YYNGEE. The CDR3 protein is CASSVEVSGVGGEQFF. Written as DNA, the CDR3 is TGTGCCAGCAGCGTAGAAGTTAGCGGGGTGGGAGGAGAGCAGTTCTTC.

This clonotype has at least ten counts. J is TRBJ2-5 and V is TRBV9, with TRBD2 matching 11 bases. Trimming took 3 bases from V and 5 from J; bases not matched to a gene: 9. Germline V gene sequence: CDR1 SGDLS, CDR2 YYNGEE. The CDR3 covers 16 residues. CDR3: CASSAPRLAGKETQYF. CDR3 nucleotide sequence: TGTGCCAGCAGCGCGCCGAGACTAGCGGGGAAGGAGACCCAGTACTTC.

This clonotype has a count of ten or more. The CDR3 is CASSPAIEQFF. CDR3 sequence (DNA): TGTGCCAGCAGCCCCGCTATTGAGCAGTTCTTC. This chain uses TRBV2 with TRBJ2-1; D is ambiguous. Between the trimmed V and J ends, which lost 6 bases and 9 bases, there was a span of 9 bases. This CDR3 spans 11 amino acids. Germline lookup yields CDR1 SNHLY and CDR2 FYNNEI.

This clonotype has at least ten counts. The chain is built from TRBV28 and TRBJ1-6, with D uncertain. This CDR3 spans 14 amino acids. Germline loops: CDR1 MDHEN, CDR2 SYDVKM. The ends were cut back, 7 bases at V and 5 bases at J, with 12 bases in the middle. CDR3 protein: CASKVLTNNSPLHF. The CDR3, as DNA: TGTGCCAGCAAGGTCCTCACTAATAATTCACCCCTCCACTTT.

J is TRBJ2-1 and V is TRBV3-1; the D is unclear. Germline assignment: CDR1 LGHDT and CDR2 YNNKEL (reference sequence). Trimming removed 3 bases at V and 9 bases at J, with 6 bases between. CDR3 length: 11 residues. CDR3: CASSHEFEQFF. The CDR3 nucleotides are TGTGCCAGCAGCCACGAGTTTGAGCAGTTCTTC.

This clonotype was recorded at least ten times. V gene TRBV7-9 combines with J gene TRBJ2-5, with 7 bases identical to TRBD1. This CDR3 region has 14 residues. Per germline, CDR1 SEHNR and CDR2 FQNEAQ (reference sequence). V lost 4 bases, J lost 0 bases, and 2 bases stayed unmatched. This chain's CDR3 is CASSSGQYQETQYF. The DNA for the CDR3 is TGTGCCAGCAGCTCGGGACAGTACCAAGAGACCCAGTACTTC.

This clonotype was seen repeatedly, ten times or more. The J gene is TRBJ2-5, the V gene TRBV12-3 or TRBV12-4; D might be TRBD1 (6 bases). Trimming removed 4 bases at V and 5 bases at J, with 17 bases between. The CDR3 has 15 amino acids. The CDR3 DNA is TGTGCCAGCAGTTCCTTTGGACAGTCTGGCGAGACCCAGTACTTC. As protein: CASSSFGQSGETQYF.

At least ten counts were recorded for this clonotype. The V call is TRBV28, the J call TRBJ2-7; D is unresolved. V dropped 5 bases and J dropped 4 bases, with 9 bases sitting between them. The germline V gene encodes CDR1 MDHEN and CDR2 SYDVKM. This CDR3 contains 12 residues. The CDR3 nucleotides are TGTGCCAGCAGTCTCATCCTGTACGAGCAGTACTTC. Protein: CASSLILYEQYF.

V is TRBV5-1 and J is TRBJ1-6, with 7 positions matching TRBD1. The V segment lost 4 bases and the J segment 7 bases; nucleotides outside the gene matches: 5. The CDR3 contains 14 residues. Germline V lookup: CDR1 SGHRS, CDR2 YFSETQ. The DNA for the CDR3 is TGCGCCAGCAGCGAGGGGGCCGGGAATTCACCCCTCCACTTT. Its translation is CASSEGAGNSPLHF.

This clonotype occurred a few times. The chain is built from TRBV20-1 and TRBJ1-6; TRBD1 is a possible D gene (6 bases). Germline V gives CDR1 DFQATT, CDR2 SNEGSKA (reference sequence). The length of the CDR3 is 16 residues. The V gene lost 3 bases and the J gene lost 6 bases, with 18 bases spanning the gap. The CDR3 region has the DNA TGCAGTGCTAGTGACGCGCGACAGGCAGTTAATTCACCCCTCCACTTT. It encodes CSASDARQAVNSPLHF.

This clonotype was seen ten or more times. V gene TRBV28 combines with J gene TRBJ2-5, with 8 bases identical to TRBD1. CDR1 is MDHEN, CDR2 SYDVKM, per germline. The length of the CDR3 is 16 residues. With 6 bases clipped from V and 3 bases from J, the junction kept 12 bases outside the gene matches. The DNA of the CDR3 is TGTGCCAGCAGCCGTGAGGGGACAGGAGACAAAGAGACCCAGTACTTC. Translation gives CASSREGTGDKETQYF.

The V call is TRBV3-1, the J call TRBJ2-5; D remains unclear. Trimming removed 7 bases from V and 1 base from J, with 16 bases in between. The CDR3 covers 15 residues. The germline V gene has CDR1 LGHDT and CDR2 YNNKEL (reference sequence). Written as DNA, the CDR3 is TGTGCCAGCATCCATTTAGTCCGCGCCCAAGAGACCCAGTACTTC. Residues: CASIHLVRAQETQYF.

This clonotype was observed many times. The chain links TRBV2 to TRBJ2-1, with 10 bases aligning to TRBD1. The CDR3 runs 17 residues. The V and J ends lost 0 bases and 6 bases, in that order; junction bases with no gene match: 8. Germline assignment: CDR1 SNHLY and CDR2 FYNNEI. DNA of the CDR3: TGTGCCAGCAGTGAAGCGCTTCTAGGGACAGGGGTCAATGAGCAGTTCTTC. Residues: CASSEALLGTGVNEQFF.

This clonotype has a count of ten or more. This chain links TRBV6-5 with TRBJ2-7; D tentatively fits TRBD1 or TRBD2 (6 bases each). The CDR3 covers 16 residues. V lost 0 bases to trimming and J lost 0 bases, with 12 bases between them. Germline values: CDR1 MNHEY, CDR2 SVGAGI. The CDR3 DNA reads TGTGCCAGCAGTTACTCGAAGGGGGGTGGCTCCTACGAGCAGTACTTC. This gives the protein CASSYSKGGGSYEQYF.